The 18 T cell receptor beta chains presented below share a single source sample, sequenced in a study of T cell responses to AZD1222 COVID-19 vaccine. Sequenced by immunoSEQ multiplex PCR; TCRdb stores in-frame clones only, minus some. The sample includes 150,000 to 200,000 clones, around 94% of them seen just once. The sequences come from peripheral blood, collected on day 0 of AZD1222 vaccination. The receptor set was obtained from an adult in good health.

The gene calls are TRBV7-8 and TRBJ1-5; D uncertain. V lost 2 bases to trimming and J lost 8 bases, with 19 bases between them. Germline CDR1 and CDR2: SGHVS and FQNEAQ. CDR3 size: 16 residues. This CDR3 is CASSLIALHGMEPQHF. As DNA, the CDR3 is TGTGCCAGCAGCTTAATAGCGCTCCATGGGATGGAGCCCCAGCATTTT.

The chain uses TRBV7-2 and TRBJ1-2; maybe TRBD1 (6 bases). Trimming shortened V by 1 base and J by 4 bases, and 10 bases separated the two germline ends. Germline lookup yields CDR1 SGHTA and CDR2 FQGNSA. The CDR3 totals 14 residues. The CDR3 loop is CASSLGQASYGYTF. For the CDR3, the DNA is TGTGCCAGCAGCTTAGGACAGGCCTCCTATGGCTACACCTTC. The entire variable domain, with the rest obtained from reference TRBV7-2 and TRBJ1-2, is as follows: GAGVSQSPSNKVTEKGKDVELRCDPISGHTALYWYRQSLGQGLEFLIYFQGNSAPDKSGLPSDRFSAERTGGSVSTLTIQRTQQEDSAVYLCASSLGQASYGYTFGSGTRLTVV.

The chain joins TRBV10-3 to TRBJ1-1, with no clear D. V lost 3 bases to trimming and J lost 4 bases, with 9 bases between them. CDR3 size: 13 residues. Germline V gives CDR1 ENHRY, CDR2 SYGVKD. The CDR3 DNA reads as TGTGCCATCAGTGACCAGATTAGCACTGAAGCTTTCTTT. Encoded protein: CAISDQISTEAFF.

The chain recombines TRBV3-1 (or the pseudogene TRBV3-2) with TRBJ1-5; the match to TRBD1 covers 7 bases. Trimming removed 5 bases from V and 0 bases from J; junction bases left unmatched: 4. This CDR3 region has 15 residues. CDR1 and CDR2 from the germline V gene are LGHDT and YNNKEL (reference sequence). CDR3 sequence: CASSSGTDSNQPQHF. CDR3 nucleotide sequence: TGTGCCAGCAGCTCGGGGACAGATAGCAATCAGCCCCAGCATTTT.

V is TRBV18 and J is TRBJ2-1; 11 bases map to TRBD1. Unmatched junction bases numbered 10, after V lost 3 bases and J lost 0 bases. The CDR3 loop spans 19 amino acids. Germline V gene sequence: CDR1 KGHSH, CDR2 LQKENI. In nucleotides, the CDR3 is TGTGCCAGCTCACCTAGGACAGGGGGCTTAGGTGCCTCCTACAATGAGCAGTTCTTC. Its protein is CASSPRTGGLGASYNEQFF.

This rearrangement joins TRBV11-2 to TRBJ1-1, with 8 bases lining up with TRBD1. Germline-derived CDR1 and CDR2 are SGHAT and FQNNGV. J gave up 5 bases and V 5 bases, and 10 bases lay outside the gene matches. The CDR3 length is 15 residues. The CDR3 DNA sequence: TGTGCCAGCAGCCCAGTCAGGGGGCGAGGAACTGAAGCTTTCTTT. Protein: CASSPVRGRGTEAFF.

The chain uses TRBV30 and TRBJ1-2, with D unresolved. The CDR3 has 11 residues. Germline V lookup: CDR1 GTSNPN, CDR2 SVGIG (reference sequence). The V gene lost 2 bases and the J gene lost 5 bases, with 6 bases spanning the gap. This CDR3 is CAWSRDYGYTF. The CDR3 DNA sequence: TGTGCCTGGAGTAGGGATTATGGCTACACCTTC.

The CDR3 spells CASNDRDTEAFF. CDR3 DNA: TGTGCCAGTAACGACAGGGACACTGAAGCTTTCTTT. This chain links TRBV19 with TRBJ1-1, with 7 nucleotides matching TRBD1. The CDR3 runs to 12 residues. V dropped 7 bases and J dropped 3; count of bases not matched to a gene: 2. Germline lookup yields CDR1 LNHDA and CDR2 SQIVND (reference sequence).

V gene TRBV6-6 combines with J gene TRBJ2-7; TRBD2 is a possible D gene (6 bases). Trimming left V 5 bases short and J 3 bases short, with 23 bases between. Germline lookup yields CDR1 MNHNY and CDR2 SVGAGI (reference sequence). This CDR3 comprises 17 residues. CDR3 in DNA: TGTGCCAGCAGTCCCCGGGGAGGATCCCTTAGGGGCTACGAGCAGTACTTC. This translates into CASSPRGGSLRGYEQYF.

The V gene is TRBV29-1, the J gene TRBJ2-4, with D possibly being TRBD1 (6 bases). Germline-derived CDR1 and CDR2 are SQVTM and ANQGSEA. V lost 3 bases to trimming and J lost 7 bases, with 13 bases between them. The length of the CDR3 is 13 residues. The CDR3 here is CSVDEGTGNIQYF. In DNA form, the CDR3 reads TGCAGCGTTGATGAGGGTACAGGGAACATTCAGTACTTC.

This clone occurred once. The sample contains more than one DNA sequence encoding this CDR3. V gene TRBV6-5 combines with J gene TRBJ1-1; D may be TRBD1 (6 bases). Germline values: CDR1 MNHEY, CDR2 SVGAGI. V lost 0 bases, J lost 4 bases, and 9 bases lay in between. The CDR3 consists of 14 residues. The CDR3 protein is CASSYSRGSTEAFF. The CDR3 DNA is TGTGCCAGCAGTTACTCGAGGGGGAGCACTGAAGCTTTCTTT.

The chain recombines TRBV9 with TRBJ2-1; 7 nucleotides align to TRBD1. The junction had 10 bases not matched to a gene; V was cut back by 4 bases and J by 6 bases. Germline V CDR1 and CDR2: SGDLS, YYNGEE. The CDR3 extends over 15 amino acids. The CDR3 nucleotides read TGTGCCAGCAGCCCAGTAGGGGGCAATTTCAATGAGCAGTTCTTC. It codes for CASSPVGGNFNEQFF.

The chain has TRBV9 and TRBJ1-1; the D gene is possibly TRBD1 (6 bases). CDR3 length: 16 amino acids. V was trimmed by 4 bases and J by 4 bases, leaving 20 bases between them. The V gene's germline CDR1 is SGDLS and CDR2 YYNGEE. The CDR3 is CASSPRQVVVGTEAFF. CDR3 in DNA: TGTGCCAGCAGCCCCAGACAGGTGGTTGTGGGCACTGAAGCTTTCTTT.

V gene TRBV7-9 combines with J gene TRBJ2-1, with D maybe TRBD2 (5 bases). Between the trimmed V and J ends, which lost 1 base and 5 bases, there was a span of 6 bases. In germline, CDR1 is SEHNR, CDR2 FQNEAQ (reference sequence). The CDR3 has 13 residues. CDR3 coding DNA: TGTGCCAGCAGCTTAGTAGCGCACAATGAGCAGTTCTTC. As protein: CASSLVAHNEQFF.

This chain joins TRBV2 and TRBJ1-5; D is undetermined. There are 14 residues in the CDR3. Trimming shortened V by 2 bases and J by 4 bases, and 9 bases separated the two germline ends. The germline CDR1 and CDR2 sequences are SNHLY and FYNNEI. The CDR3 sequence: CASSELGGNQPQHF. As DNA, the CDR3 is TGTGCCAGCAGTGAATTGGGAGGGAATCAGCCCCAGCATTTT.

The chain carries TRBV5-5 and TRBJ2-1; 9 bases are a match to TRBD2. Losses at the gene ends were 4 bases for V and 3 bases for J; bases not matched to a gene: 8. The germline CDR1 and CDR2 sequences are SGHKS and YYEKEE (reference sequence). The CDR3 loop spans 16 amino acids. CDR3 in amino acids: CASSEVAGVYYNEQFF. CDR3 DNA: TGTGCCAGCAGCGAGGTAGCGGGGGTTTACTACAATGAGCAGTTCTTC. The full variable domain, with the rest looked up from reference TRBV5-5 and TRBJ2-1, is DAGVTQSPTHLIKTRGQQVTLRCSPISGHKSVSWYQQVLGQGPQFIFQYYEKEERGRGNFPDRFSARQFPNYSSELNVNALLLGDSALYLCASSEVAGVYYNEQFFGPGTRLTVL.

This rearrangement joins TRBV4-3 to TRBJ1-1, with TRBD1 as a possible D gene (5 bases). The CDR3 has 15 residues. Germline-derived CDR1 and CDR2 are LGHNA and YSLEER. The V end was cut by 0 bases, the J end by 3 bases, with 11 bases between. Here the CDR3 DNA reads TGCGCCAGCAGCCAAGATAGGAGGGGATACACTGAAGCTTTCTTT. Amino acids: CASSQDRRGYTEAFF.

A single count supports this clone. The gene calls are TRBV18 and TRBJ1-2; 7 bases line up with TRBD1. The J segment lost 6 bases and the V segment lost 2 bases, leaving 6 bases of the junction unmatched. Germline CDR1 and CDR2: KGHSH and LQKENI. The CDR3 length is 14 residues. As DNA, the CDR3 is TGTGCCAGCTCACCATCAGGGGGGAGCGATGGCTACACCTTC. Protein sequence: CASSPSGGSDGYTF.